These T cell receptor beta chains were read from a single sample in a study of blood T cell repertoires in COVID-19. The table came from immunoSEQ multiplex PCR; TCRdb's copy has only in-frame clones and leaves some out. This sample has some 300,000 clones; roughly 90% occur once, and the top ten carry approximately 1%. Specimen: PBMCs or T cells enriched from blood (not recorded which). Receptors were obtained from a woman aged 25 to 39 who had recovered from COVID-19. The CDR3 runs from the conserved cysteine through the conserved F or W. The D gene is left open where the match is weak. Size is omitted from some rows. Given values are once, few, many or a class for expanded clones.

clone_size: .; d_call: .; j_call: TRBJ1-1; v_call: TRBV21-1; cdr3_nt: TGTGCCAGCAGCACCTCAGGAGCGGGTAATGAGACCTCGAACACTGAAGCTTTCTTT; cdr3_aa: CASSTSGAGNETSNTEAFF
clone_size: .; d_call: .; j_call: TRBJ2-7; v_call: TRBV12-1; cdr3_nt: TGTGCCACCGCAAACGGAGTACCCTCCTACGAGCAGTACTTC; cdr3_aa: CATANGVPSYEQYF
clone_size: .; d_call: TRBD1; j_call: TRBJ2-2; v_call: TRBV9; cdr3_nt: TGTGCCAGCAGCGAGGGGGACAGGCTAACCGGGGAGCTGTTTTTT; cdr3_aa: CASSEGDRLTGELFF
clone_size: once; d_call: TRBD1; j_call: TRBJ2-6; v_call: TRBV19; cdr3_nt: TGTGCCAGTAGTAGACGGACAGGTGGGGCCAACGTCCTGACTTTC; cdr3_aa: CASSRRTGGANVLTF
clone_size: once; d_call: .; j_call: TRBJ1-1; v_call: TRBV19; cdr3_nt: TGTGCCAGTAGTATCCTAGGGGGAGTTGACACTGAAGCTTTCTTT; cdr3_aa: CASSILGGVDTEAFF
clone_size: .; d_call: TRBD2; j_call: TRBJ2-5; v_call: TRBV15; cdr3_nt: TGTGCCACCAGCAGAGATCGGGACGCTAGCGGGGGGAATTGGGTTCTACAAGAGACCCAGTACTTC; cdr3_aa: CATSRDRDASGGNWVLQETQYF
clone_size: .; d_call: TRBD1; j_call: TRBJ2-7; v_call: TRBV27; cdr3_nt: TGTGCCAGCAGTTTATTAAGTGGGACAGGTCTTCTCGAGCAGTACTTC; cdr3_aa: CASSLLSGTGLLEQYF
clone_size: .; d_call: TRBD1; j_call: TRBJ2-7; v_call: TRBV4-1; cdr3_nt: TGCGCCAGCAGCCAATATGCTGGGACAGGGACAGACGAGCAGTACTTC; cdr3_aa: CASSQYAGTGTDEQYF
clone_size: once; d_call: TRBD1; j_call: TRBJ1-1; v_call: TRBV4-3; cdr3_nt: TGCGCCAGCAGCCAAGACAGGGGGCCCACTGAAGCTTTCTTT; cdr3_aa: CASSQDRGPTEAFF
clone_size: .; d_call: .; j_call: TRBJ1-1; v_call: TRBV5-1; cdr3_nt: TGCGCCAGCAGCTCGGCAGACAGGAGCACTGAAGCTTTCTTT; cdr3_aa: CASSSADRSTEAFF
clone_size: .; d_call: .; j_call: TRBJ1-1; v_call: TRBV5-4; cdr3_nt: TGTGCCAGCAGCTTTTCCCCCAGGGCTATTGACACTGAAGCTTTCTTT; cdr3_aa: CASSFSPRAIDTEAFF
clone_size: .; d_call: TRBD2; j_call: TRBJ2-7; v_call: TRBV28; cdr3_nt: TGTGCCAGCAATCTAGCGGGGGGGCTCTACGAGCAGTACTTC; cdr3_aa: CASNLAGGLYEQYF
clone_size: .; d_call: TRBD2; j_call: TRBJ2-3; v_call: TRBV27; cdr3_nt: TGTGCCAGCAGTCTAGCGGGGGGCGCAGATACGCAGTATTTT; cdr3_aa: CASSLAGGADTQYF
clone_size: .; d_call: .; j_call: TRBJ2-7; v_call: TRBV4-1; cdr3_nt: TGCGCCAGCAGTCAATTTATGACAGGTGGTTACGAGCAGTACTTC; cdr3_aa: CASSQFMTGGYEQYF
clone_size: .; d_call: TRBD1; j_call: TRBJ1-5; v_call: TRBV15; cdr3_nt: TGTGCCACCAGCACCCTGACAGGGCCTTGGAGGAGCAATCAGCCCCAGCATTTT; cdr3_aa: CATSTLTGPWRSNQPQHF
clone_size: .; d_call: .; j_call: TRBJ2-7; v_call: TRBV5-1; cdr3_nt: TGCGCCAGCAGCTTCCGGGATTCCAGCTCCTACGAGCAGTACTTC; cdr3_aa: CASSFRDSSSYEQYF
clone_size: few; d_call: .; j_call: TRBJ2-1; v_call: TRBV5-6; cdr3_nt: TGTGCCAGCAGCTTAGTAGACAATGAGCAGTTCTTC; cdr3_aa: CASSLVDNEQFF
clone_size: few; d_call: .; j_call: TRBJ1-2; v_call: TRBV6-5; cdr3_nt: TGTGCCAGCACCAAAATGGGCGGCTACACCTTC; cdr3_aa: CASTKMGGYTF
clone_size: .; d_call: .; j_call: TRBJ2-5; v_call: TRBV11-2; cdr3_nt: TGTGCCAGCAGCTTAGATTACGCGGGGGAGACCCAGTACTTC; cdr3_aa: CASSLDYAGETQYF
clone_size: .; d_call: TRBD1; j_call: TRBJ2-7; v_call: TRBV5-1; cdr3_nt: TGCGCCAGCAGCGTGCCGGGACAGGGGGCAAGGAATTACTACGAGCAGTACTTC; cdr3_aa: CASSVPGQGARNYYEQYF
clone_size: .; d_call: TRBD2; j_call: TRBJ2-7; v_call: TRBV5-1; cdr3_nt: TGCGCCAGCAGCCGGACCCCGGGGGGGTTCTACGAGCAGTACTTC; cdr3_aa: CASSRTPGGFYEQYF
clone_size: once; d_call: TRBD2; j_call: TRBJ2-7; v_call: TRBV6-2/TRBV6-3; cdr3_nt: TGTGCCAGCAGCCAACTAGCGGGGGGAAACGAGCAGTACTTC; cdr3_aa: CASSQLAGGNEQYF
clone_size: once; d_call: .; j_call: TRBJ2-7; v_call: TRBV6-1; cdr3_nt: TGTGCCAGCAGTGAACTCAGGGGAGTGAGGTACGAGCAGTACTTC; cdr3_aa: CASSELRGVRYEQYF
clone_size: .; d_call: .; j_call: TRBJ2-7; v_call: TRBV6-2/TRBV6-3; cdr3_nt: TGTGCCAGCAGTTACTCGCTGCTAGGAGTTCAAGAGCAGTACTTC; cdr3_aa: CASSYSLLGVQEQYF
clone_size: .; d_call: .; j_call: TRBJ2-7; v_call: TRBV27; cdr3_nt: TGTGCCAGCAGTTTTGTCAGGGGTTACGAGCAGTACTTC; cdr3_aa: CASSFVRGYEQYF
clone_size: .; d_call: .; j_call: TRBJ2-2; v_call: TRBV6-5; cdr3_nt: TGTGCCAGCTCGGGACTGTCCTACACCGGGGAGCTGTTTTTT; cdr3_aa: CASSGLSYTGELFF
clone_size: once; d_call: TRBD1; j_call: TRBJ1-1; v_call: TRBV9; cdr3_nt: TGTGCCAGCAGCCCGCGACAGGGAACCTTCGCTGAAGCTTTCTTT; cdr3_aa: CASSPRQGTFAEAFF
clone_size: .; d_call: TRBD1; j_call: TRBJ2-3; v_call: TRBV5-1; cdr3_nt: TGCGCCAGCAGCTTGAAAATACAGGGGTCGGTGACAGATACGCAGTATTTT; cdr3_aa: CASSLKIQGSVTDTQYF
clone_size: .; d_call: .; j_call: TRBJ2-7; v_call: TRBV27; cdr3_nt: TGTGCCAGCAGTTTAGGGACATCCTACGAGCAGTACTTC; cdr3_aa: CASSLGTSYEQYF
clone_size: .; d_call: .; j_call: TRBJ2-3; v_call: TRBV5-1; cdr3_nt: TGCGCCAGCAGCCTGGAGACTAGCACAGATACGCAGTATTTT; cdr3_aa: CASSLETSTDTQYF
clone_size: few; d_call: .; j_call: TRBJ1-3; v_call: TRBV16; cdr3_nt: TGTGCCAGCAGCCAATCTGGTGCGGGAGGACCCATATATTTT; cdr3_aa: CASSQSGAGGPIYF
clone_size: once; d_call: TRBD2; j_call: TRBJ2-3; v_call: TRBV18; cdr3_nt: TGTGCCAGCTCACCACCCGGGACTAGAGCAGATACGCAGTATTTT; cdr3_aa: CASSPPGTRADTQYF
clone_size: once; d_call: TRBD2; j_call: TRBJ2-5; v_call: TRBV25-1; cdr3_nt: TGTGCCAGCAATGTCGGGGGAGGGGCTCAAGAGACCCAGTACTTC; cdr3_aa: CASNVGGGAQETQYF
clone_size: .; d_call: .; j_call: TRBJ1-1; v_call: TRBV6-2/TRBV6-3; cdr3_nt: TGTGCCAGCAGTTATATGAGGGACACTGAAGCTTTCTTT; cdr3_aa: CASSYMRDTEAFF
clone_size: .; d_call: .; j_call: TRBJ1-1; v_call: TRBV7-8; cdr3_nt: TGTGCCAGCAGCCCCCGCGCACAGGGCCTGAACACTGAAGCTTTCTTT; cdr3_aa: CASSPRAQGLNTEAFF
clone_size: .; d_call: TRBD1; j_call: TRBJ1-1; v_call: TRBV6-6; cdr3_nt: TGTGCCAGCATGTGGGACAGGGCGAACACTGAAGCTTTCTTT; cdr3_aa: CASMWDRANTEAFF
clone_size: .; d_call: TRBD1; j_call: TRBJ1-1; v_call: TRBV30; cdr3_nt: TGTGCCTGGAGGGGACAGCCGAACACTGAAGCTTTCTTT; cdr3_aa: CAWRGQPNTEAFF
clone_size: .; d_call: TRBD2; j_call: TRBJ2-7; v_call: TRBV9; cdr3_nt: TGTGCCAGCAGCGTAGTCCCGGGAGGGTGGTACGAGCAGTACTTC; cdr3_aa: CASSVVPGGWYEQYF
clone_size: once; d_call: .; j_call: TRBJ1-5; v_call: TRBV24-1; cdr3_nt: TGTGCCACCAGTGACCACACAGGGAATCAGCCCCAGCATTTT; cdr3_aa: CATSDHTGNQPQHF
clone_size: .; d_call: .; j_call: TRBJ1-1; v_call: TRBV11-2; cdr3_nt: TGTGCCAGCAGTGCCAGTGGCTCTGAAGCTTTCTTT; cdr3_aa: CASSASGSEAFF
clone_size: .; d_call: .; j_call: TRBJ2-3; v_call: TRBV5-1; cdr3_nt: TGCGCCAGCAGCTTGGAAGTGACAGCAGATACGCAGTATTTT; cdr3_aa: CASSLEVTADTQYF
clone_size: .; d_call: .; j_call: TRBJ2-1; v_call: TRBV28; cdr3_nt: TGTGCCAGCAGTTTTCTTCAGGGCACCCAGTTCTTC; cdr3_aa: CASSFLQGTQFF
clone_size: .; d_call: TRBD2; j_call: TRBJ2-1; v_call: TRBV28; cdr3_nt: TGTGCCAGCAGTCCGGGACTAGCGGGGGGACCTTACAATGAGCAGTTCTTC; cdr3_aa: CASSPGLAGGPYNEQFF
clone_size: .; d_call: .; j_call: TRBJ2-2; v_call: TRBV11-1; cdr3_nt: TGTGCCAGCAGCTTGGGAGTGAACACCGGGGAGCTGTTTTTT; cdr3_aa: CASSLGVNTGELFF
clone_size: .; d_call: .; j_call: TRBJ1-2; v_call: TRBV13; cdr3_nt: TGTGCCAGCAGCAAGAGGTCGGGTAACTATGGCTACACCTTC; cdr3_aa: CASSKRSGNYGYTF
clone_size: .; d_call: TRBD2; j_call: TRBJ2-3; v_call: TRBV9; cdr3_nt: TGTGCCAGCAGCCTTACTAGCGGAAGCACAGATACGCAGTATTTT; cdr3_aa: CASSLTSGSTDTQYF
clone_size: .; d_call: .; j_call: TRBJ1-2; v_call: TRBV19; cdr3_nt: TGTGCCAGTAGTATATTAGGCGGGGGGGACGCCTATGGCTACACCTTC; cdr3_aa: CASSILGGGDAYGYTF
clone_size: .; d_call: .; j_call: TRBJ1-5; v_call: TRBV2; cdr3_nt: TGTGCCAGCAGGATCTCTCTCTTGGAGGGCGGGCAGCCCCAGCATTTT; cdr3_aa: CASRISLLEGGQPQHF
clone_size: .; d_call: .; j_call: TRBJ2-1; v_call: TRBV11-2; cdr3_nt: TGTGCCAGCAGCCCCGGCGGCCGCAGGGCCTACAATGAGCAGTTCTTC; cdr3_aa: CASSPGGRRAYNEQFF
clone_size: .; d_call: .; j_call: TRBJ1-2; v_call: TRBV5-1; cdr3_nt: TGCGCCAGCAGCTTGGAGACAGTCAACTATGGCTACACCTTC; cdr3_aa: CASSLETVNYGYTF
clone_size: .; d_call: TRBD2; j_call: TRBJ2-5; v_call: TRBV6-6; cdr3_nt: TGTGCCAGCAGTTCCCCCCTAGCGGGGGGGCTCGGGACCCAGTACTTC; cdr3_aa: CASSSPLAGGLGTQYF
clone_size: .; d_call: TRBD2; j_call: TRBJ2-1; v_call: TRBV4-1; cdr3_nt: TGCGCCAGCAGCCAAGAAGGACTAGGAGGGAACAATGAGCAGTTCTTC; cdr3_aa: CASSQEGLGGNNEQFF